The 27 T cell receptor beta chains below come from one sample, sequenced in a study of TIL therapy for anti-PD-1-resistant metastatic lung cancer. This sample's time point: pre-treatment sample, taken before nivolumab and TIL therapy. Most excised metastases sampled were pleural nodules or supraclavicular lymph nodes. This was the immunoSEQ v3 assay. Clones were sequenced by immunoSEQ multiplex PCR, and TCRdb holds only the in-frame ones, with some missing. The data show 12,000 or so clones, about three fifths seen once. The material was tumor tissue, obtained at baseline. The receptor source for this set is a person aged 25 to 85 with non-small cell lung cancer.

The V gene is TRBV30, the J gene TRBJ2-3; 10 bases are a match to TRBD2. Unmatched junction bases numbered 5, after V lost 3 bases and J lost 2 bases. The CDR3 runs to 15 residues. Germline V lookup: CDR1 GTSNPN, CDR2 SVGIG (reference sequence). CDR3 bases: TGTGCCTGGAGCCACACTAGCGGGACCACAGATACGCAGTATTTT. Protein sequence: CAWSHTSGTTDTQYF.

CDR3 protein: CASSARGENEAFF. The CDR3 bases are TGTGCCAGCAGCGCTCGAGGGGAGAATGAAGCTTTCTTT. This chain connects TRBV9 to TRBJ1-1, with TRBD1 as a possible D gene (5 bases). With 3 bases removed from V and 7 bases from J, the gap between germline ends came to 13 bases. The CDR3 is 13 residues long. CDR1 is SGDLS, CDR2 YYNGEE, per germline.

This chain connects TRBV5-5 to TRBJ2-7, with 8 positions matching TRBD2. This CDR3 has 15 amino acids. CDR1 is SGHKS, CDR2 YYEKEE, per germline (reference sequence). The V segment lost 3 bases and the J segment 5 bases; nucleotides outside the gene matches: 10. Written as DNA, the CDR3 is TGTGCCAGCAGCTGGGCGGGGGGCGGGGGCCACGAGCAGTACTTC. Its protein is CASSWAGGGGHEQYF.

The chain combines TRBV4-1 with TRBJ2-3, with 9 bases matching TRBD2. V lost 5 bases, J lost 5 bases, and 11 bases stayed unmatched. CDR1 is MGHRA and CDR2 is YSYEKL in the germline V gene. The CDR3 runs to 16 residues. CDR3 sequence: CASSRGGGGARDTQYF. The CDR3 nucleotides are TGCGCCAGCAGCAGAGGGGGCGGGGGGGCAAGAGATACGCAGTATTTT.

The CDR3 is CASSQGANTGELFF. As DNA, the CDR3 is TGTGCCAGCAGTCAAGGGGCCAACACCGGGGAGCTGTTTTTT. J is TRBJ2-2 and V is TRBV2; D is perhaps TRBD1 (5 bases). The germline gives CDR1 SNHLY, CDR2 FYNNEI. The CDR3 has 14 amino acids. Trimming left V 5 bases short and J 2 bases short, with 9 bases between.

The chain has TRBV19 and TRBJ1-1; D call uncertain. Trimming stripped 6 bases from V and 2 bases from J, with 10 bases between. CDR1 is LNHDA, CDR2 SQIVND, per germline (reference sequence). The CDR3 consists of 13 residues. The CDR3 reads CASSVTLNTEAFF. The DNA for the CDR3 is TGTGCCAGTAGCGTGACACTTAACACTGAAGCTTTCTTT.

By sample share, this clone is medium-sized. This chain links TRBV4-1 with TRBJ2-2; TRBD1 agrees at 9 bases. Germline trimming cut 5 bases from V and 4 bases from J; bases unmatched to any gene: 11. Germline lookup yields CDR1 MGHRA and CDR2 YSYEKL. CDR3 length: 17 amino acids. The chain's CDR3 is CASSWVQGARGTGELFF. Here the CDR3 DNA reads TGCGCCAGCAGCTGGGTACAGGGGGCGCGAGGCACCGGGGAGCTGTTTTTT.

The sample holds a few counts of this clone. This chain's CDR3 is CASGYYEQYF. The DNA for the CDR3 is TGTGCCAGCGGTTACTACGAGCAGTACTTC. The chain joins TRBV2 to TRBJ2-7; D gene unclear. CDR1 and CDR2 from the germline V gene are SNHLY and FYNNEI. The CDR3 is made up of 10 amino acids. Trimming shortened V by 8 bases and J by 3 bases, and 5 bases separated the two germline ends.

This clone was observed a few times. The chain has TRBV15 and TRBJ1-3; tentatively, D is TRBD1 (6 bases). With 1 base removed from V and 4 bases from J, the gap between germline ends came to 11 bases. CDR3 length equals 15 residues. CDR1 is LNHNV, CDR2 YYDKDF, per germline (reference sequence). DNA of the CDR3: TGTGCCACCAGCAGAGTAGGGGGAGCGGGAAACACCATATATTTT. Protein sequence: CATSRVGGAGNTIYF.

V and J are TRBV5-4 and TRBJ1-3; D gene ambiguous. With 0 bases removed from V and 0 bases from J, the gap between germline ends came to 10 bases. Germline CDR1 reads SGHNT; CDR2 reads YYREEE (reference sequence). The CDR3 spans 16 residues. CDR3 residues: CASSLGPWDSGNTIYF. CDR3 nucleotide sequence: TGTGCCAGCAGCTTGGGTCCGTGGGACTCTGGAAACACCATATATTTT.

The genes are TRBV3-1 (or the pseudogene TRBV3-2) and TRBJ2-3, with TRBD1 matching over 8 bases. Germline values: CDR1 LGHDT, CDR2 YNNKEL (reference sequence). This CDR3 is 15 amino acids long. The V gene end was trimmed by 2 bases and the J gene end by 4 bases; junction bases not matched to a gene: 5. The CDR3 sequence is CASSQFGTGADTQYF. CDR3 DNA sequence: TGTGCCAGCAGCCAATTCGGGACAGGTGCAGATACGCAGTATTTT.

The J gene is TRBJ1-5, the V gene TRBV30; unclear D gene. The CDR3 has 13 amino acids. From germline, CDR1 is GTSNPN and CDR2 SVGIG (reference sequence). Between the trimmed V and J ends, which lost 4 bases and 7 bases, there was a span of 14 bases. CDR3 sequence: CAWNSESWQPQHF. CDR3 coding DNA: TGTGCCTGGAATAGCGAAAGCTGGCAGCCCCAGCATTTT.

This sequence joins TRBV11-1 and TRBJ1-2; TRBD1 might be the D (5 bases). CDR3 length equals 15 residues. The germline V gene encodes CDR1 SGHAT and CDR2 FQDESV (reference sequence). V was shortened by 5 bases and J by 5 bases, with 18 bases between the two germline ends. The CDR3 DNA reads TGTGCCAGCAGCCCCACCGGGGGAGTAGGATATGGCTACACCTTC. This sequence encodes CASSPTGGVGYGYTF.

V gene TRBV30 combines with J gene TRBJ2-3; D might be TRBD2 (5 bases). The CDR3 is made up of 14 amino acids. Deletions cut 2 bases from V and 6 bases from J, with 15 bases between. CDR1 is GTSNPN, CDR2 SVGIG, per germline (reference sequence). CDR3 in amino acids: CAWSSLRAEDTQYF. CDR3 sequence (DNA): TGTGCCTGGAGTTCTCTGAGGGCGGAGGATACGCAGTATTTT.

The J gene is TRBJ2-7, the V gene TRBV7-2; a possible D gene is TRBD2 (5 bases). The CDR3 has 15 residues. CDR1 is SGHTA and CDR2 is FQGNSA in the germline V gene. Trimming removed 2 bases from V and 0 bases from J, with 11 bases in between. Here the CDR3 DNA reads TGTGCCAGCAGCTTATATCGGGAAAGCTCCTACGAGCAGTACTTC. Protein product: CASSLYRESSYEQYF. The full variable domain, rest sourced from reference TRBV7-2 and TRBJ2-7, is GAGVSQSPSNKVTEKGKDVELRCDPISGHTALYWYRQSLGQGLEFLIYFQGNSAPDKSGLPSDRFSAERTGGSVSTLTIQRTQQEDSAVYLCASSLYRESSYEQYFGPGTRLTVT.

Relative to its sample, this clone is medium-sized. V is TRBV9 and J is TRBJ1-5; D unresolved. CDR3 size: 11 residues. Deletions cut 7 bases from V and 5 bases from J, with 7 bases between. The germline CDR1 and CDR2 sequences are SGDLS and YYNGEE. CDR3 nucleotide sequence: TGTGCCAGCGGTATGGATCAGCCCCAGCATTTT. Translating it yields CASGMDQPQHF.

A word on this clone: At one boundary the junction diverges from the germline segment, which might be a read error. V usage is TRBV19 and J usage is TRBJ2-7, with 8 bases identical to TRBD1. Germline loops: CDR1 LNHDA, CDR2 SQIVND (reference sequence). The CDR3 consists of 13 residues. For the CDR3, the DNA is TGTGCCAGTAGCGGGACAGGAGCCTACGAGCAGCACTTC. This codes for CASSGTGAYEQHF.

The rearrangement uses TRBV6-6 and TRBJ1-3; D unresolved. The germline V and J ends were trimmed by 5 bases and 1 base, with 9 bases remaining between them. This CDR3 has 14 residues. The germline V gene encodes CDR1 MNHNY and CDR2 SVGAGI (reference sequence). CDR3 nucleotide sequence: TGTGCCAGCAGTCCCAAGGGATCTGGAAACACCATATATTTT. This codes for CASSPKGSGNTIYF.

J is TRBJ1-2 and V is TRBV2, with TRBD1 as a possible D gene (5 bases). Germline CDR1 is SNHLY and CDR2 is FYNNEI. This CDR3 contains 14 residues. Trimming removed 6 bases at V and 4 bases at J, with 15 bases between. CDR3 bases: TGTGCCAGCAGGAGACGTATTGGGACCTATGGCTACACCTTC. Its translation: CASRRRIGTYGYTF.

The chain uses TRBV28 and TRBJ2-7; 8 positions match TRBD1. The CDR3 sequence is 15 residues long. In germline, CDR1 is MDHEN, CDR2 SYDVKM. Unmatched junction bases numbered 11, after V lost 4 bases and J lost 6 bases. CDR3 sequence reads: CASSSTQGARREQYF. The CDR3 nucleotides read TGTGCCAGCAGTTCGACGCAGGGGGCCCGACGCGAGCAGTACTTC.

The chain uses TRBV2 and TRBJ1-5; D gene ambiguous. This CDR3 is 13 amino acids long. Per the germline V gene, CDR1 is SNHLY and CDR2 is FYNNEI. V shed 7 bases and J shed 4 bases, with 11 bases lying between them. The CDR3 region is CASMGVGNQPQHF. The CDR3 DNA follows: TGTGCCAGCATGGGTGTTGGAAATCAGCCCCAGCATTTT.

J is TRBJ1-6 and V is TRBV11-2, with D possibly being TRBD1 (5 bases). This CDR3 is built from 15 residues. The V gene lost 0 bases and the J gene lost 7 bases, with 10 bases spanning the gap. Per germline, CDR1 SGHAT and CDR2 FQNNGV. CDR3 amino acids: CASSLEAGMNSPLHF. The CDR3, as DNA: TGTGCCAGCAGCTTAGAGGCAGGGATGAATTCACCCCTCCACTTT.

This clone was found a few times. V and J are TRBV3-1 (or the pseudogene TRBV3-2) and TRBJ2-4, with 7 bases fitting TRBD2. CDR1 LGHDT and CDR2 YNNKEL come from the germline V gene (reference sequence). This CDR3 contains 14 residues. The V and J ends lost 5 bases and 6 bases, in that order; junction bases with no gene match: 7. This chain's CDR3 is CASSNRGEGNIQYF. For the CDR3, the DNA is TGTGCCAGCAGCAACCGGGGGGAGGGAAACATTCAGTACTTC.

The chain uses TRBV6-5 and TRBJ2-5, with TRBD2 matching over 7 bases. The CDR3 length is 14 residues. CDR1 and CDR2 from the germline V gene are MNHEY and SVGAGI. V was pared by 4 bases and J by 3 bases, with 5 bases of the junction left unmatched. The CDR3 bases are TGTGCCAGCAGTTGGGCTAGCGGAAAAGAGACCCAGTACTTC. The encoded protein is CASSWASGKETQYF.

This rearrangement joins TRBV28 to TRBJ1-4, with 8 bases aligning to TRBD1. The CDR3 is 12 amino acids. Germline values: CDR1 MDHEN, CDR2 SYDVKM. The ends lost 6 bases at V and 7 bases at J; junction bases unmatched: 1. In DNA, the CDR3 is TGTGCCAGCAGGGACAGGGTTGAAAAACTGTTTTTT. Its protein is CASRDRVEKLFF.

The chain has TRBV5-1 and TRBJ1-4; 8 bases fit TRBD1. This CDR3 has 18 residues. J was trimmed by 3 bases and V by 2 bases; bases with no gene match: 12. Germline V gene sequence: CDR1 SGHRS, CDR2 YFSETQ. The CDR3 coding sequence is TGCGCCAGCAGCTTCATCTCAGGGGGCGCCTTGGCTAATGAAAAACTGTTTTTT. Translating it yields CASSFISGGALANEKLFF. The full variable domain, rest sourced from reference TRBV5-1 and TRBJ1-4, is KAGVTQTPRYLIKTRGQQVTLSCSPISGHRSVSWYQQTPGQGLQFLFEYFSETQRNKGNFPGRFSGRQFSNSRSEMNVSTLELGDSALYLCASSFISGGALANEKLFFGSGTQLSVL.

This clone came up a few times. This sequence joins TRBV30 and TRBJ1-2, with a possible D match to TRBD1 (5 bases). The V and J ends lost 5 bases and 8 bases respectively, with 18 bases between them. The germline V gene encodes CDR1 GTSNPN and CDR2 SVGIG (reference sequence). This CDR3 is built from 13 residues. In DNA, the CDR3 is TGTGCCTGGGCGCTTGGGGGAGTTGGAGGCTACACCTTC. Its translation is CAWALGGVGGYTF.